Listed below are T cell receptor beta chains from one sample, sequenced in a study of blood T cell repertoires in COVID-19. TCRdb keeps only in-frame clones here, not all; method: immunoSEQ multiplex PCR. The sample lists about half a million clones, over 75% occurring once. Sequenced material: peripheral blood. Receptors were obtained from a human donor in a cohort sampled during active COVID-19. The CDR3 runs from the conserved cysteine through the conserved F or W. A D gene is named only where the DNA matches it firmly. Clone size is not always given. Where it is, it says once, few, many or a class for expanded clones.

cdr3_length j_call clone_size d_call v_call cdr3_nt cdr3_aa
16 TRBJ1-3 . . TRBV27 TGTGCCAGCAGTTTACCCCCCCCGGGGACTGGAAACACCATATATTTT CASSLPPPGTGNTIYF
14 TRBJ2-5 . . TRBV5-5 TGTGCCAGCAGCTTGTTGTCCGGTCAAGAGACCCAGTACTTC CASSLLSGQETQYF
15 TRBJ2-7 . TRBD2 TRBV19 TGTGCCAGTAGTAGAGGGACTAGCGGGATGTACGAGCAGTACTTC CASSRGTSGMYEQYF
15 TRBJ1-1 once TRBD1 TRBV6-2/TRBV6-3 TGTGCCAGCAGTTACGAGGGGGCGGTGAACACTGAAGCTTTCTTT CASSYEGAVNTEAFF
18 TRBJ2-3 once TRBD2 TRBV9 TGTGCCAGCAGCGTAGGGACTAGCGGGAGGGCCATGGCAGATACGCAGTATTTT CASSVGTSGRAMADTQYF
14 TRBJ2-7 . . TRBV10-3 TGTGCCATCAGTGGCCTAGCGAATGACTACGAGCAGTACTTC CAISGLANDYEQYF
14 TRBJ2-5 . . TRBV19 TGTGCCAGTAGTATTGTCGGTACTCGGGAGACCCAGTACTTC CASSIVGTRETQYF
16 TRBJ2-2 once TRBD2 TRBV6-6 TGTGCCAGCAGTACCGGGACTAGCGGGAACACCGGGGAGCTGTTTTTT CASSTGTSGNTGELFF
16 TRBJ1-6 . . TRBV4-2 TGTGCCAGCAGCCACGAGGACAGCGCAGTTAATTCACCCCTCCACTTT CASSHEDSAVNSPLHF
15 TRBJ1-1 . TRBD1 TRBV4-2 TGTGCCAGCAGCCATCGACAGGGACCGAACACTGAAGCTTTCTTT CASSHRQGPNTEAFF
15 TRBJ1-2 once . TRBV4-1 TGCGCCAGCAGCCAAGGCTCCCAGGGAAGCTATGGCTACACCTTC CASSQGSQGSYGYTF
15 TRBJ2-7 . TRBD1 TRBV27 TGTGCCAGCAGTTTAGGACAGGGGCTAACCTACGAGCAGTACTTC CASSLGQGLTYEQYF
11 TRBJ1-4 . . TRBV12-3/TRBV12-4 TGTGCCAGCAGGACATCTGAAAAACTGTTTTTT CASRTSEKLFF